This TCR beta chain was recorded in a study of cytomegalovirus exposure and HLA in healthy donors. The PCR contained 60 Vbeta and 13 Jbeta primers. Assay used: immunoSEQ multiplex PCR; TCRdb lists only in-frame clones, some missing. The repertoire holds about 150,000 clones, 70% to 90% seen once, with nearly 2.5% in the top ten. General study results and limits: Accurate HLA-A and HLA-B prediction from TCR beta sequences was reported for most subjects. What a later analysis showed was that several of the most significant clusters appeared linked to common viral pathogens. In a later analysis, a genetic analysis reported fewer productive-TCR N-insertions in an Asian-associated ancestry cluster than the cohort average. The authors considered a cluster of highly shared sequence variants likely to be a sequencing artifact.

Details on this clone: What it binds is not known.

Sequenced: PBMCs. The sequence came from a male donor in good health and CMV-seronegative.

Written as DNA, the CDR3 is TGTGCCAGCTCACAGCAAAGCGGGAGGGCCACCTACGAGCAGTACTTC. As protein: CASSQQSGRATYEQYF. The V gene is TRBV18, the J gene TRBJ2-7; 10 nucleotides agree with TRBD2. V shed 4 bases and J 2 bases; nucleotides not matched to a gene: 8. Germline CDR1 reads KGHSH; CDR2 reads LQKENI. The CDR3 runs 16 residues.